The rows below give T cell receptor beta chains drawn from one sample of a study of post-analysis software for immune sequencing data. TCRdb redid the calling of the PCR reads with MiXCR, one entry per CDR3 protein. Here the sample spans fewer than 550,000 distinct CDR3 sequences, 34% being singletons. The specimen was blood. The receptors derive from a girl younger than 18 with multiple sclerosis. CDR3s include the opening cysteine and the closing phenylalanine or tryptophan. Fields, in order: clone size, D gene, V gene, J gene, CDR3 DNA, CDR3 protein. D genes are given only for firm matches. Size is stated for part of the rows, as once, few or many counts, or as a class when the clone is expanded.

NA	NA	TRBV10-3	TRBJ2-5	TGTGCCATCAGTTCAGGGGGCGGGAGTAATGAGCAGTACTTC	CAISSGGGSNEQYF
NA	NA	TRBV19	TRBJ1-1	TGTGCCAGTAGTGCCTCCCGAGAGGTCGGTGAAGCTTTCTTT	CASSASREVGEAFF
NA	TRBD1	TRBV10-3	TRBJ2-7	TGTGCCATCAGTGAGGATGGCAGGGACAGGGGCTACGAGCAGTACTTC	CAISEDGRDRGYEQYF
NA	NA	TRBV12-3/TRBV12-4	TRBJ2-4	TGTGCCAGCAGTTTAGAAGGACGGAAGAAAAACATTCAGTACTTC	CASSLEGRKKNIQYF
NA	NA	TRBV7-2	TRBJ1-5	TGTGCCAGCAGCTCACCGGACATGTATCAGCCCCAGCATTTT	CASSSPDMYQPQHF
NA	NA	TRBV5-5	TRBJ1-6	TGTGCCAGCAGCCGCGCGGGGGAAGCGGCGAATTCACCCCTCCACTTT	CASSRAGEAANSPLHF
NA	TRBD2	TRBV9	TRBJ2-1	TGTGCCAGCAGCGTAGATGGGACTAGCCTTTTCAATGAGCAGTTCTTC	CASSVDGTSLFNEQFF
few	NA	TRBV27	TRBJ2-7	TGTGCCAGCAGTTTACAGGCCAGGAACTACGAGCAGTACTTC	CASSLQARNYEQYF
few	NA	TRBV29-1	TRBJ2-7	TGCAGCGTTGAAGAGGCGGGGTACGAGCAGTACTTC	CSVEEAGYEQYF
NA	TRBD1	TRBV11-2	TRBJ1-2	TGTGCCAGCAGCTCCCTAAAAGGGACAGGGAGAACCTACGGCTACACCTTC	CASSSLKGTGRTYGYTF
many	TRBD1	TRBV18	TRBJ2-7	TGTGCCAGCTCACCCGGACAGGGGTTCTACGAGCAGTACTTC	CASSPGQGFYEQYF
NA	NA	TRBV11-2	TRBJ1-2	TGTGCCAGCAGCCACACCGGCCAGCATTATGGCTACACCTTC	CASSHTGQHYGYTF
few	TRBD1	TRBV12-3/TRBV12-4	TRBJ2-3	TGTGCCAGCAGTTCCGGGACAGGTAGGGCAGATATGCAGTATTTT	CASSSGTGRADMQYF
few	NA	TRBV6-2/TRBV6-3	TRBJ2-1	TGTGCCAGCACGCTGACGCCAAACAATGAGCAGTTCTTC	CASTLTPNNEQFF
few	TRBD2	TRBV4-1	TRBJ2-3	TGCGCCAGCAGCCAAGATCGGACTAGCGGGGGGGCCTATGGCACAGATACGCAGTATTTT	CASSQDRTSGGAYGTDTQYF
NA	NA	TRBV5-1	TRBJ2-3	TGCGCCAGCAGCTGGGGAGGCGGGTCCCACACAGATACGCAGTATTTT	CASSWGGGSHTDTQYF
few	NA	TRBV7-2	TRBJ1-2	TGTGCCAGCAGCTTAGATCGGTCCGGCTACACCTTC	CASSLDRSGYTF
NA	NA	TRBV7-3	TRBJ2-3	TGTGCCAGCAGCTTAAGGGGGGCCCGCACAGATACGCAGTATTTT	CASSLRGARTDTQYF
NA	NA	TRBV7-3	TRBJ1-2	TGTGCCAGCAGCTTAATCTCGGGTCCTCCCTATGGCTACACCTTC	CASSLISGPPYGYTF
few	NA	TRBV4-1	TRBJ1-5	TGCGCCAGCAGCCAAGATGGTACGGGACAGCCCCAGCATTTT	CASSQDGTGQPQHF
few	NA	TRBV28	TRBJ1-5	TGTGCCAGCAGCTTGCTTAACAGGGTGGTCGATCAGCCCCAGCATTTT	CASSLLNRVVDQPQHF
few	NA	TRBV5-1	TRBJ2-1	TGCGCCAGCAGCCCCGGGGACCACAACAATGAGCAGTTCTTC	CASSPGDHNNEQFF
NA	NA	TRBV6-5	TRBJ1-5	TGTGCCAGCAGTTATCAACACCCAGGTAGCAATCAGCCCCAGCATTTT	CASSYQHPGSNQPQHF
NA	NA	TRBV5-1	TRBJ2-7	TGCGCCAGCAACTGGGCGGTGGGCTCCTACGAGCAGTACTTC	CASNWAVGSYEQYF
NA	NA	TRBV15	TRBJ2-7	TGTGCCACCAGCACCGACGCCTACGAGCAGTACTTC	CATSTDAYEQYF
NA	NA	TRBV12-3/TRBV12-4	TRBJ1-2	TGTGCCAGCAGTCGGACAGCCTATGGCTACACCTTC	CASSRTAYGYTF
NA	NA	TRBV15	TRBJ1-1	TGTGCCACCAGCAGAGGTAACAGGGCTTCGAACACTGAAGCTTTCTTT	CATSRGNRASNTEAFF
NA	NA	TRBV4-1	TRBJ1-1	TGCGCCAGCAGCCAAGAAGGCAGGGCCCTGTCCCAGAACACTGAAGCTTTCTTT	CASSQEGRALSQNTEAFF
NA	TRBD1	TRBV6-5	TRBJ1-2	TGTGCCAGCAGCCCTCCGGGACAGTTCTATGGCTACACCTTC	CASSPPGQFYGYTF
NA	TRBD1	TRBV4-1	TRBJ2-6	TGCGCCAGCAGCCAAGCCTGGACAGGGAGTGGGGCCAACGTCCTGACTTTC	CASSQAWTGSGANVLTF
NA	NA	TRBV5-6	TRBJ1-2	TGTGCCAGCAGCTTGATGGCTTCCTATGGCTACACCTTC	CASSLMASYGYTF
NA	TRBD1	TRBV12-3/TRBV12-4	TRBJ2-5	TGTGCCAGCAGTTGGGACAGGGACCGCGAGACCCAGTACTTC	CASSWDRDRETQYF
few	NA	TRBV6-4	TRBJ1-5	TGTGCCAGCAGCTCGGTCGGGGGAGTGGGCAATCAGCCCCAGCATTTT	CASSSVGGVGNQPQHF
NA	NA	TRBV20-1	TRBJ2-1	TGCAGTGCTAGAGATTTAAATGGACAAGGCTACAATGAGCAGTTCTTC	CSARDLNGQGYNEQFF
NA	NA	TRBV6-6	TRBJ2-5	TGTGCCAGCAGTTACCGGGACGAACAAGAGACCCAGTACTTC	CASSYRDEQETQYF
few	TRBD1	TRBV5-1	TRBJ1-1	TGCGCCAGCAGCTGGGGGACAGGGGGCACTGAAGCTTTCTTT	CASSWGTGGTEAFF
NA	NA	TRBV27	TRBJ1-2	TGTGCCAGCAGTTCCTCGATCAGGGGACTTGGCTACACCTTC	CASSSSIRGLGYTF
few	NA	TRBV6-6	TRBJ1-2	TGTGCCAGCAGTACGAAGGGGGATGGCTACACCTTC	CASSTKGDGYTF